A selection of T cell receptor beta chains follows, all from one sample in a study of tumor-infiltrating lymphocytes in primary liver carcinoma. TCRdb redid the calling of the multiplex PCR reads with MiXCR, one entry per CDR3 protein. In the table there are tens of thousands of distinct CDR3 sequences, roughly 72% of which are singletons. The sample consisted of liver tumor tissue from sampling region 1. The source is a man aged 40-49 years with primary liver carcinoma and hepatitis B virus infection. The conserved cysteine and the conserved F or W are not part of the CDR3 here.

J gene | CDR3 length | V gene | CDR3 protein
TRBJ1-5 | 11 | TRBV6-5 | ASKETGHQPQH
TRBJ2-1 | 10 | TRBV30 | AWTRDYNEQF
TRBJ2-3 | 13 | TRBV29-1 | SVERQENPTDTQC
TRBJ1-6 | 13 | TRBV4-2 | TSSQVGQINSPLH
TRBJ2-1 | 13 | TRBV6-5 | ASSALAGPYNEQF
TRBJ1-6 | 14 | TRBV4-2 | TSSQDHREYNSPLH
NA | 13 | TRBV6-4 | ASSEFGRATDAQH
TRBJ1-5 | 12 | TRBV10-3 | AISPTEGDQPQH
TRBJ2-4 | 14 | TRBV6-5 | ASKVLAGLAKNIQY
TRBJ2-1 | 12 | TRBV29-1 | SAPGRGGYDEQF
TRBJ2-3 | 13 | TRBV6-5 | AIRPGTDNYDTQY
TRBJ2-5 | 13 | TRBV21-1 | TNSGSGQGRETQY
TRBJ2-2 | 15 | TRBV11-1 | ASSLGLAGDVTGELF
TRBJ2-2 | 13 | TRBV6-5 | ASSYAVDGTGGLS
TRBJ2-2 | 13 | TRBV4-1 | ASSQGASGLGELF
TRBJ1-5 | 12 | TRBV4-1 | ASSQGTANHLQH
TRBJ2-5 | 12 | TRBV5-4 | ASSSGGTAETQY
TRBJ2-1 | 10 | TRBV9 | ASSVGQGIEF
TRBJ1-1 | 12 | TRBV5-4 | ASNRGDGNTEAF
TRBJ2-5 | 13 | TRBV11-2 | ASSSTYRGEQTQY
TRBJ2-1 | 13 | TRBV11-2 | ASVLGDLWGREQL
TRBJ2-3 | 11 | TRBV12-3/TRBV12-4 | ANIQDSHDTQY
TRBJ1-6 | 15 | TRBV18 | ASSLRDRSSYNSPLH
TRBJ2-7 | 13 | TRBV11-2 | VSGLGGTLPYELY
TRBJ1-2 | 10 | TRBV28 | ASADSNYGYT
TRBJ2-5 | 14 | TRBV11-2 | TSSIGSSDPGETQY